The 11 T cell receptor beta chains in this list originate from one sample, sequenced in a study of CD8 T cells in ankylosing spondylitis. Study-level findings and limits: Characteristic of ankylosing spondylitis blood, it appeared, was a TCR beta motif comprising eight highly homologous variants.

TCRdb ran MiXCR on the 5' RACE reads and lists one entry per CDR3 protein. The sample yields more than 250,000 distinct CDR3 sequences, less than 10% seen once. These TCRs' antigens remain unknown. Material for sequencing was blood, either unsorted or a sorted T cell fraction (not recorded which). The receptors here all came from a male donor with ankylosing spondylitis.

The chain couples TRBV28 to TRBJ1-1; D gene unclear. The V end lost 7 bases, the J end lost 0 bases, and 9 bases lay between the germline ends. This CDR3 comprises 13 residues. Germline CDR1 MDHEN, CDR2 SYDVKM. The CDR3, as DNA: TGTGCCAGCACCTCCCGAGTGAACACTGAAGCTTTCTTT. This translates into CASTSRVNTEAFF.

This clonotype was counted ten times or more. The genes are TRBV20-1 and TRBJ1-1, with TRBD1 as a possible D gene (6 bases). The CDR3 runs to 13 residues. The V and J ends lost 6 bases and 4 bases respectively, with 15 bases between them. Looked up from germline, CDR1 is DFQATT and CDR2 is SNEGSKA (reference sequence). This CDR3 reads CSAKAGARTEAFF. The CDR3 DNA follows: TGCAGTGCCAAGGCAGGGGCGCGCACTGAAGCTTTCTTT.

This clonotype was counted between two and nine times. This rearrangement joins TRBV12-5 to TRBJ2-1, with 10 bases identical to TRBD2. Germline values: CDR1 LGHNT, CDR2 FRNRAP. This CDR3 comprises 16 residues. Unmatched junction bases numbered 9, after V lost 2 bases and J lost 8 bases. CDR3 region: CASGLTLAGAADEQFF. The CDR3 region has the DNA TGTGCTAGTGGTTTGACTCTAGCGGGAGCGGCCGATGAGCAGTTCTTC.

This clonotype was observed a few times. This chain joins TRBV14 and TRBJ2-2; D is undetermined. The CDR3 extends over 15 amino acids. The V gene's germline CDR1 is SGHDN and CDR2 FVKESK. V lost 3 bases, J lost 4 bases, and 12 bases lay in between. The chain's CDR3 is CASSHRRDRTGELFF. DNA for the CDR3: TGTGCCAGCAGCCATCGGAGAGACCGCACCGGGGAGCTGTTTTTT.

A few counts support this clonotype. The chain combines TRBV7-9 with TRBJ2-3, with D maybe TRBD2 (6 bases). The CDR3 extends over 15 amino acids. Germline assignment: CDR1 SEHNR and CDR2 FQNEAQ (reference sequence). Trimming stripped 5 bases from V and 2 bases from J, with 14 bases between. This CDR3 reads CASSLSGRYTDTQYF. The CDR3 nucleotides are TGTGCCAGCAGCCTTTCCGGGAGATACACAGATACGCAGTATTTT.

This clonotype was seen a handful of times. This chain joins TRBV6-1 and TRBJ2-6; D not certain. V was pared by 6 bases and J by 0 bases, with 9 bases between. The germline CDR1 and CDR2 sequences are MNHNS and SASEGT. The CDR3 sequence is 15 residues long. The CDR3 region is CASSIDFSGANVLTF. CDR3 coding DNA: TGTGCCAGCAGCATAGATTTCTCTGGGGCCAACGTCCTGACTTTC.

This clonotype was detected only a few times. The chain is built from TRBV4-1 and TRBJ2-1, with D perhaps TRBD1 (6 bases). Deletions cut 0 bases from V and 1 base from J, with 10 bases between. Looked up from germline, CDR1 is MGHRA and CDR2 is YSYEKL. The CDR3 loop spans 16 amino acids. In nucleotides, the CDR3 is TGCGCCAGCAGCCAAGACCCGGGACAATCCTACAATGAGCAGTTCTTC. It is translated as CASSQDPGQSYNEQFF.

The genes are TRBV9 and TRBJ2-1, with D possibly TRBD2 on 6 matching bases. Per germline, CDR1 SGDLS and CDR2 YYNGEE. V dropped 9 bases and J dropped 9 bases, with 13 bases sitting between them. The CDR3 has 11 amino acids. The CDR3 coding sequence is TGTGCCACTGGGTTCGGGGGTGAGCAGTTCTTC. Amino acid sequence: CATGFGGEQFF. The full variable domain, with the rest looked up from reference TRBV9 and TRBJ2-1, is DSGVTQTPKHLITATGQRVTLRCSPRSGDLSVYWYQQSLDQGLQFLIQYYNGEERAKGNILERFSAQQFPDLHSELNLSSLELGDSALYFCATGFGGEQFFGPGTRLTVL.

The chain has TRBV14 and TRBJ2-3; D gene uncertain. The CDR3 has 14 residues. Germline CDR1 and CDR2: SGHDN and FVKESK. V gave up 4 bases and J gave up 0 bases, with 8 bases separating them. CDR3 residues: CASSRRRSTDTQYF. The CDR3 nucleotides read TGTGCCAGCAGCCGTAGACGGAGCACAGATACGCAGTATTTT.

This clonotype came up a few times. J is TRBJ1-5 and V is TRBV5-5; D unresolved. The V end was cut by 2 bases, the J end by 1 base, with 10 bases between. Germline lookup yields CDR1 SGHKS and CDR2 YYEKEE (reference sequence). The CDR3 is 15 residues long. Written as DNA, the CDR3 is TGTGCCAGCAGCTTCGGACCGATGAGCAATCAGCCCCAGCATTTT. Amino acids: CASSFGPMSNQPQHF.

This clonotype has ten or more counts. The rearrangement links TRBV28 to TRBJ1-5; D unresolved. CDR3 length: 14 amino acids. From germline, CDR1 is MDHEN and CDR2 SYDVKM. V was pared by 3 bases and J by 3 bases, with 9 bases between. CDR3 region: CASSFFRYNQPQHF. CDR3 nucleotides: TGTGCCAGCAGTTTTTTCAGATACAATCAGCCCCAGCATTTT.